The 2 T cell receptor beta chains below were found in one sample sequenced in a study of shared clonotypes between healthy human individuals. The method was immunoSEQ multiplex PCR; TCRdb's version includes in-frame clones alone and lacks a portion of them. The sample includes 2 million or so clones, 85% to 95% seen only once; the top ten take more than 0.1%. Sequenced input: naive CD4+ T cells sorted from blood. Regarding subset: CD45RA+ positively selected. The receptors were gathered from a man aged 18 to 29 in good health.

This chain uses TRBV10-1 with TRBJ2-5; D gene uncertain. The V end was cut by 2 bases, the J end by 12 bases, with 13 bases between. Germline lookup yields CDR1 WNHNN and CDR2 SYGVQD (reference sequence). This CDR3 has 12 residues. The CDR3 DNA sequence: TGCGCCAGCAGTGAGGGCAGCCACCAGGAGTACTTC. This sequence encodes CASSEGSHQEYF.

The rearrangement joins TRBV7-8 to TRBJ1-2; D remains unclear. The CDR3 extends over 16 amino acids. The germline gives CDR1 SGHVS, CDR2 FQNEAQ. V was pared by 6 bases and J by 7 bases, with 24 bases between. CDR3 DNA: TGTGCCAGCAGTTCTAGGTCCGTTTTGGAATCGGGTGGCTACACCTTC. It encodes CASSSRSVLESGGYTF.